The present TCR beta chain was sequenced within a study of post-analysis software for immune sequencing data. Broader study findings: There were roughly 5 TRBV segments more frequent in patients than controls, and TRBV5-6, TRBV5-1 and TRBV20-1 were among them.

CDR1 is ENHRY, CDR2 SYGVKD, per germline. There are 15 residues in the CDR3. J was trimmed by 4 bases and V by 6 bases; bases with no gene match: 5. Each TCR beta cDNA library carried unique molecular identifiers. Once roughly 0.9 to 11 million T cells were used, approximately 470,000 cDNA molecules resulted. TCRdb called the PCR reads again in MiXCR, with one record for every CDR3 protein. The sample has hundreds of thousands of distinct CDR3 sequences; roughly 30% are singletons. Turning to this clonotype: Its antigen is currently unknown.

What was sequenced was blood. V usage is TRBV10-3 and J usage is TRBJ2-6; 8 bases are a match to TRBD1. The clonotype comes from a girl aged 10 to 17 with multiple sclerosis. The CDR3 region is CAIRTQGEGANVLTF. In nucleotides, the CDR3 is TGTGCCATCAGAACACAGGGGGAAGGGGCCAACGTCCTGACTTTC.